This T cell receptor (beta chain) was sequenced for a study of CD8+ T cells in alopecia areata (dated by TCRdb to 2017 to 2018). Context from the whole study: In both human patients and the C3H/HeJ mouse model, the study applied high-throughput TCRbeta sequencing to look at T cell clonal expansion in alopecia areata. In humans, TCRbeta sequencing was performed on scalp tissue and on sorted CD4+ and CD8+ peripheral blood T cells from healthy controls and from patients with patchy or totalis/universalis alopecia areata. immunoSEQ multiplex PCR using 35 Vbeta forward primers and 13 Jbeta reverse primers was used to amplify TCRbeta CDR3 regions. The RNA source kit depended on sample type: the PAXgene miRNA kit for fixed scalp, the miRNeasy kit for PBMCs, and the RNeasy kit for mouse skin. Clonality in the scalp was compared among normal scalp (n=4), patchy alopecia areata scalp (n=8), and alopecia totalis/universalis scalp (n=8).

PBMCs were separated by density centrifugation and stained for CD3, CD4 and CD8, after which CD4+ and CD8+ T cells were sorted on a FACSAria. Unaffected controls provided scalp biopsies and blood samples. The library was generated by the immunoSEQ multiplex PCR assay. RNA was extracted from all samples and reverse transcribed into cDNA as template for TCR sequencing. SuperScript III was used for first-strand cDNA synthesis, primed with a 2:1 mix of oligo-dT and random hexamers. Amplification bias was assessed with a synthetic immune receptor repertoire, and residual bias was removed computationally. The study's own analysis went as follows. Raw reads were preprocessed to remove errors, and CDR3 was defined by IMGT conventions from the conserved cysteine to phenylalanine. Clonality was computed as 1 minus the Shannon entropy, with the entropy normalized by log2 of the number of productive unique TCRs. Whether scalp clones were CD4 or CD8 was inferred by matching scalp TCRbeta sequences against CD4 and CD8 repertoires sorted from blood. Drawn from immuneACCESS, this table holds only the in-frame rearrangements with V and J called that TCRdb kept. Clones are partly lost; checked studies trace under half to an unresolved V gene and leave the rest unexplained. The V and J calls and clone size are taken from that table; D and trimming were inferred from the DNA. Across this sample there are 100,000 to 120,000 clones, with approximately 59% seen only once. The ten largest account for more than 20% of the sample.

The CDR3 holds 15 amino acids from the cysteine to the phenylalanine. The DNA shown is the 45-base CDR3, in frame from base 1. V loses 4 bases at its end and J loses 2 bases; junction bases beyond the gene matches: 8. The germline V gene specifies SGHRS as CDR1 and YFSETQ as CDR2. Comments on this clone: Its recognized antigen is unknown. There are no base qualities to consult, and no much larger clone falls within one base.

Overall study outcomes, separate from this receptor: Lesional scalp, especially in alopecia totalis/universalis, showed higher clonality and more expanded CD8+ clones than normal scalp, suggesting antigenic drive. Resident alphabeta T cells in normal human skin are also sequenced, complicating scalp TCR repertoire analysis, unlike mouse skin dominated by gammadelta T cells. Shared TCR sequences between patients were less evident than in mice, which may be partly attributable to HLA diversity in the patient population.

Source material: CD8+ T cells sorted from blood. Recombination joined TRBV5-1 with TRBJ2-7, and 8 junctional nucleotides match TRBD1. This clonotype was obtained from a human donor in good health. The nucleotide sequence reads as follows: TGCGCCAGCAGCGTTGCGACAGGGGCTACCTACGAGCAGTACTTC. Translated, it gives CASSVATGATYEQYF.